The 4 T cell receptor beta chains reported below all come from one sample, sequenced in a study of Ad26.COV2.S vaccination and SARS-CoV-2 variants. Only in-frame clones appear in the TCRdb table, and some are missing; sequencing was by immunoSEQ multiplex PCR. The data show 300,000 to 400,000 clones, with over 75% seen just once and more than 3% held by the top ten. Treatment reported: about 20 received Ad26.COV2.S at low or high dose, single or two shots; 5 received placebo; per-sample allocation not given. Sampling was performed 63 days after the first vaccine or placebo injection. Sequences were derived from peripheral blood, sampled in a trial of Ad26.COV2.S vaccine versus placebo. These receptors were taken from a person between 18 and 65 years old who received the Ad26.COV2.S COVID-19 vaccine or a placebo.

This CDR3 is CASTTAYNEQFF. In DNA form, the CDR3 reads TGCGCCAGCACTACAGCCTACAATGAGCAGTTCTTC. The chain has TRBV4-1 and TRBJ2-1; D not resolved. V lost 7 bases and J lost 2, with 6 bases in between. The germline V gene has CDR1 MGHRA and CDR2 YSYEKL. CDR3 size: 12 residues.

This chain links TRBV10-3 with TRBJ2-2, with D hard to call. This CDR3 has 13 amino acids. Trimming removed 4 bases at V and 2 bases at J, with 5 bases between. Germline V gives CDR1 ENHRY, CDR2 SYGVKD. As DNA, the CDR3 is TGTGCCATCAGTGGGCCTAACACCGGGGAGCTGTTTTTT. Translated, it gives CAISGPNTGELFF.

The chain carries TRBV2 and TRBJ1-2, with D tentatively TRBD1 (5 bases). CDR3 size: 15 residues. Trimming removed 5 bases from V and 4 bases from J, with 17 bases in between. Germline V gene data show CDR1 as SNHLY and CDR2 as FYNNEI. CDR3 nucleotides: TGTGCCAGCAGTCCACTTCAGGGTCCCCTCTATGGCTACACCTTC. This encodes CASSPLQGPLYGYTF.

The genes are TRBV19 and TRBJ1-2; the D is unclear. The CDR3 is 14 residues long. The germline CDR1 and CDR2 sequences are LNHDA and SQIVND (reference sequence). Trimming took off 5 bases at V and 6 bases at J, with 16 bases between the two ends. CDR3 loop: CASSGRGGLDGYTF. CDR3 nucleotide sequence: TGTGCCAGTAGTGGCCGGGGAGGGCTGGATGGCTACACCTTC.